This TCR beta chain was retrieved from a study of T cell responses to AZD1222 COVID-19 vaccine (dated by TCRdb to about 2021). The study in broad terms: Because spike-specific TCR depth and breadth did not differ between the two schedules, AZD1222 recipients who got a second dose at roughly 4 weeks were pooled with those who got a second dose at roughly 12 weeks. Trial participants were enrolled into age subgroups of 18-55, 56-69 and 70-plus years, which contained about 150, 28 and 57 TCR-sequenced participants, respectively. TCR sequencing covered 230 to 250 trial participants: 200 to 220 given two doses of AZD1222 and approximately 25 given two doses of MenACWY control vaccine. What the study reported, not specific to this receptor: Epitopes outside the regions mutated in the B.1.351 and B.1.1.7 variants were reportedly recognized by nearly half of the unique spike-specific TCRs. No day 14 peak-response samples were available, so repertoires were characterized only after the peak T cell response. The vaccine-associated CD4 TCRs covered the entire spike protein, and the dominant responses fell in regions 160-218 and 743-854. Most participants were white British and females outnumbered males, and the authors suggested that clonal diversity may have been underestimated. Conclusions about previously exposed vaccinees were limited because only a handful of AZD1222 recipients were SARS-CoV-2 seropositive at baseline. In the small 56-69-year group, the increase in depth fell short of significance, most likely because of low power. After two AZD1222 doses, spike-specific TCR breadth and depth were significantly higher than at day 0 and than in MenACWY recipients.

The intended sense of this specimen's time point label: baseline before first vaccination. Vaccinee samples came from UK trials COV001 and COV002, including a single-blind randomized controlled phase 2/3 trial of AZD1222 (ChAdOx1 nCoV-19) in healthy adults. Trial participant PBMC samples were collected at day 0 and day 28 after the second dose for TCRbeta chain sequencing. For this clone: Its antigen has not been determined. No base-level quality is on record; no much larger clone is a single base apart.

The CDR3 regions of human TCRbeta chains were analyzed by immunosequencing. The authors processed their data as follows. TCRs in the repertoires were compared against a reference library of SARS-CoV-2-specific TCRs that had been generated with the MIRA antigen-specificity platform. Breadth was defined as the fraction of unique TCRs that were SARS-CoV-2-associated, and depth was defined as the fraction of total T cells that were SARS-CoV-2-associated. Using the MIRA data, each spike-specific TCR was mapped to the spike region that the TCR reacts to and placed in a CD4 or CD8 class. Log10-transformed breadth and depth values were compared by one-way ANOVA with Sidak's multiple comparisons tests. Drawn from immuneACCESS, this table holds only the in-frame rearrangements with V and J called that TCRdb kept. Clones are partly lost; checked studies trace under half to an unresolved V gene and leave the rest unexplained. V and J calls and clone size are those listed in that table; D and trimming were worked out from the DNA. The table for this sample lists approximately 200,000 clones; 90% to 95% of them were counted only once. Of the sample, about 9% falls within the top ten clones.

V loses 7 bases of germline sequence and J loses 5 bases, and the interval between the two ends is 14 bases. Reading the germline V gene gives CDR1 MNHEY and CDR2 SVGAGI. The CDR3 holds 13 amino acids from the cysteine to the phenylalanine. Here the CDR3 DNA is all that survives: 39 bases in frame from base 1. Recombination joined TRBV6-5 with TRBJ2-5; tentative D gene TRBD1, with 6 bases matching. The specimen comprised peripheral blood, sampled on day 0 of AZD1222 vaccination. The TCR sequence derives from an adult in good health. The CDR3 region has the sequence CASIVPGVETQYF. The DNA sequence reads TGTGCCAGCATAGTACCAGGGGTGGAGACCCAGTACTTC.